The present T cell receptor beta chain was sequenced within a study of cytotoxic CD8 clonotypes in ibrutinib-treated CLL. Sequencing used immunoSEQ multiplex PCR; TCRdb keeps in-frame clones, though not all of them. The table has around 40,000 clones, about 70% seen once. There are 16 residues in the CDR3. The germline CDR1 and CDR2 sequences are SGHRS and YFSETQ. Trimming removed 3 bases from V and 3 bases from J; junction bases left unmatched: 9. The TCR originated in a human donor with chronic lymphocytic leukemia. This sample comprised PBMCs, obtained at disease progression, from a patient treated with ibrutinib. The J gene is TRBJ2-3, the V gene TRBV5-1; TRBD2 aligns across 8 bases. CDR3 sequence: CASSWGSGGGTDTQYF. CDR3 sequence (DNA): TGCGCCAGCAGCTGGGGCTCCGGCGGGGGGACAGATACGCAGTATTTT.